This TCR beta chain was recovered during a study of blood T cell repertoires in COVID-19. Whole-study context: PBMCs, B-cell-depleted T cells, or T cells were the source of the cDNA or gDNA that made up the material.

Clones were sequenced by immunoSEQ multiplex PCR, and TCRdb holds only the in-frame ones, with some missing. The repertoire holds 40,000 to 50,000 clones, roughly 78% seen once, with more than 25% in the top ten. In its sample, this clone was seen a few times. Trimming pared 3 bases from V and 3 bases from J, leaving 11 bases between. Germline V gene data show CDR1 as MNHNS and CDR2 as SASEGT. CDR3 length: 14 amino acids. Sequenced material: peripheral blood. The clonotype originates from a man aged 65-85 years with acute or convalescent COVID-19. The chain joins TRBV6-1 to TRBJ1-2; D gene uncertain. For the CDR3, the DNA is TGTGCCAGCAGTGATGAGAGATCTGACTATGGCTACACCTTC. Its protein is CASSDERSDYGYTF.